A selection of T cell receptor beta chains follows, all from one sample in a study of metastatic and nonmetastatic thyroid tumors. MiXCR re-clonotyped the PCR reads for TCRdb. The sample has tens of thousands of clones; around 20% are singletons. The sequenced material came from blood. The receptors were gathered from a female donor with papillary thyroid cancer or a benign thyroid nodule (not recorded which). Some clones in this sample may be carry-over from other donors' samples. Both conserved end residues are part of each CDR3. Each record gives: V gene, clone size, J gene, CDR3 protein. Clone size appears in some rows only: once, few, many, or a class for an expanded clone.

>TRBV18|few|TRBJ2-7
CASSPDRTSDYF
>TRBV4-1|once|TRBJ2-1
CASSSDAAGGYNEQFF
>TRBV2|few|TRBJ1-5
CASSEALGQHQPQHF
>TRBV19|many|TRBJ2-5
CASMGRQGGYETQYF
>TRBV2|many|TRBJ2-7
CASSGVAAYEQYF
>TRBV12-3/TRBV12-4|many|TRBJ1-1
CASTLGVNTEAFF
>TRBV7-3|-|TRBJ2-1
CASSATGMDEQFF
>TRBV9|-|-
CASSVGDGTQQFF
>TRBV28|few|TRBJ2-1
CASSFGLAGVDEQFF
>TRBV25-1|-|TRBJ2-1
CASSLLGGPSMEQFF
>TRBV25-1|many|TRBJ1-1
CASSEYIGAPEAFF
>TRBV25-1|few|TRBJ1-2
CSSSEHHEEDYGYTF
>TRBV4-1|-|TRBJ2-7
CASSQVPSFYEQYF
>TRBV11-2|many|TRBJ1-1
CASSLDAAADTEAFF
>TRBV19|-|TRBJ1-5
CASHDRDNQPKHF
>TRBV20-1|many|TRBJ2-3
CSARDRVISTDTQYF
>TRBV27|many|TRBJ2-2
CASSLATGELFF
>TRBV12-3/TRBV12-4|-|TRBJ2-3
CASSLAREDTQYF
>TRBV5-1|-|TRBJ2-1
CASAGLSDDNEQFF
>TRBV10-3|-|TRBJ2-3
CAISESVGVGASTDTQYF
>TRBV6-6|many|TRBJ2-1
CASNEVRRLAGGPDNEQFF
>TRBV4-1|-|TRBJ2-3
CASSRTPRLALANTQYF
>TRBV9|many|TRBJ1-1
CASSRGGNEAFF
>TRBV5-6|many|TRBJ2-5
CASSLDSFQETQYF